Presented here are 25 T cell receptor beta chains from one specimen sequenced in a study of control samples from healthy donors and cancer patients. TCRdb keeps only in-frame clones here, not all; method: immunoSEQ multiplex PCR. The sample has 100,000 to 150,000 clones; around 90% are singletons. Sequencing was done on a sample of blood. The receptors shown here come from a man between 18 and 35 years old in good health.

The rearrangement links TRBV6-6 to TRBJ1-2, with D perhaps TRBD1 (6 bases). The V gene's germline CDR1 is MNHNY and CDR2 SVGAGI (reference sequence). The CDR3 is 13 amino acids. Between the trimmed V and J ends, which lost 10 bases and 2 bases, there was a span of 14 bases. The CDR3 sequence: CATQGTGNYGYTF. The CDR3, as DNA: TGTGCCACCCAAGGAACAGGGAACTATGGCTACACCTTC.

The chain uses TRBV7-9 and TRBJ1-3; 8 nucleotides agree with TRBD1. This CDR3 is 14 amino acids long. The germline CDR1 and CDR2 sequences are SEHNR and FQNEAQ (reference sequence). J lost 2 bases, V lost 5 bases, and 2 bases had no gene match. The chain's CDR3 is CASSIQGAGNTIYF. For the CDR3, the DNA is TGTGCCAGCAGCATACAGGGGGCTGGAAACACCATATATTTT.

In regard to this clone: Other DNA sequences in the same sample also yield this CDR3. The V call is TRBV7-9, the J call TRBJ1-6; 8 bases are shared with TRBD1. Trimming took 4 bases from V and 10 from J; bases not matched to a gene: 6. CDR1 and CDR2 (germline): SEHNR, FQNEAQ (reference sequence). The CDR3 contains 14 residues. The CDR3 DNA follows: TGTGCCAGCAGCTCAGGACAGGGTAACTCACCCCTCCACTTT. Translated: CASSSGQGNSPLHF.

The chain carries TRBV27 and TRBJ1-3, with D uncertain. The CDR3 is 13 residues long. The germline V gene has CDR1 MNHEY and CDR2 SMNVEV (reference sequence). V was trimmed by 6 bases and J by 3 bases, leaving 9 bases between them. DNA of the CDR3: TGTGCCAGCAGCCCGTTTAGTGGAAACACCATATATTTT. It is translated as CASSPFSGNTIYF.

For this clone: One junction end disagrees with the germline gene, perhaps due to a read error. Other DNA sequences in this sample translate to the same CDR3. CDR3 loop: CSVEAGAKNIQYF. For the CDR3, the DNA is TGCAGCGTTGAGGCGGGGGCCAAAAACATCCAGTACTTC. V and J are TRBV29-1 and TRBJ2-4; a possible D gene is TRBD2 (7 bases). From germline, CDR1 is SQVTM and CDR2 ANQGSEA. CDR3 size: 13 residues.

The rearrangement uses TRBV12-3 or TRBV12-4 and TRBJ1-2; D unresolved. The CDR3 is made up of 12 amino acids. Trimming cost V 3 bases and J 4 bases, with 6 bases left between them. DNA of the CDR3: TGTGCCAGCAGTTTCAGACTCTATGGCTACACCTTC. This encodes CASSFRLYGYTF.

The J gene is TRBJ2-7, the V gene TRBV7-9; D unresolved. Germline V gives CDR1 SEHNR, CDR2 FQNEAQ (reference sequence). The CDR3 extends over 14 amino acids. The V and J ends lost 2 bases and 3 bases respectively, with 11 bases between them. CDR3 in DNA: TGTGCCAGCAGCTTAATAGGCGGAGACTACGAGCAGTACTTC. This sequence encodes CASSLIGGDYEQYF.

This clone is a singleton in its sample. CDR3 protein: CASSYVAGYEQYF. CDR3 DNA: TGTGCCAGCAGTTACGTCGCTGGGTACGAGCAGTACTTC. V usage is TRBV6-6 and J usage is TRBJ2-7; no definite D call. Germline CDR1 MNHNY, CDR2 SVGAGI (reference sequence). The CDR3 covers 13 residues. Trimming removed 2 bases from V and 4 bases from J, with 9 bases in between.

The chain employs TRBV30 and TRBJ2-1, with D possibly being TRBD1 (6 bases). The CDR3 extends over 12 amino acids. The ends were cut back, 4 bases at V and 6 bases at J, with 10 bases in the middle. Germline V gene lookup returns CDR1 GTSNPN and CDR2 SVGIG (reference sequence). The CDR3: CAWKQGSNEQFF. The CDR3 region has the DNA TGTGCCTGGAAGCAGGGGTCCAATGAGCAGTTCTTC.

As DNA, the CDR3 is TGCGCCAGCAGCCAAGACCCCCCCCAGGGGGCCGACGAGCAGTACTTC. Protein: CASSQDPPQGADEQYF. The rearrangement uses TRBV4-1 and TRBJ2-7; 8 bases align to TRBD1. The CDR3 runs to 16 residues. The V segment lost 0 bases and the J segment 5 bases; nucleotides outside the gene matches: 9. The germline V gene encodes CDR1 MGHRA and CDR2 YSYEKL.

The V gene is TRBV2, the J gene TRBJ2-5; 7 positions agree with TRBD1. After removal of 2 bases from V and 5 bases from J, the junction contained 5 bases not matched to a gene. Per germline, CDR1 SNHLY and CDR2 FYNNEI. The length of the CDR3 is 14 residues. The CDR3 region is CASSERQGPETQYF. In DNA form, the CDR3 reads TGTGCCAGCAGTGAACGACAGGGACCGGAGACCCAGTACTTC.

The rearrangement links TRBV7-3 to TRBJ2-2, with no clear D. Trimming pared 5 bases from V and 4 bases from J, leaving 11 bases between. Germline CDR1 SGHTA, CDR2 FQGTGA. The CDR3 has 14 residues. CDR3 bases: TGTGCCAGCAGCAAAAACGGGCCCACCGGGGAGCTGTTTTTT. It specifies CASSKNGPTGELFF.

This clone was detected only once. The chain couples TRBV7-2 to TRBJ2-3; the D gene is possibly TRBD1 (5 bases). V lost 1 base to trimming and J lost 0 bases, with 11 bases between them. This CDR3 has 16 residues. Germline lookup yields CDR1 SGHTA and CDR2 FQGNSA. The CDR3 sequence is CASSLGPGFSTDTQYF. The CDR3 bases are TGTGCCAGCAGCTTAGGTCCAGGGTTTAGCACAGATACGCAGTATTTT.

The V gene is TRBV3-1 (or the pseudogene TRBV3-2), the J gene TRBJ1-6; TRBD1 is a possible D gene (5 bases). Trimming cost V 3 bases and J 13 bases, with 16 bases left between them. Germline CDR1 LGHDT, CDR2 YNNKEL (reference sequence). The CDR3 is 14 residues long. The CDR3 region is CASSQGGDPIPLHF. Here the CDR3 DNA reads TGTGCCAGCAGCCAGGGGGGGGACCCCATTCCCCTCCACTTT.

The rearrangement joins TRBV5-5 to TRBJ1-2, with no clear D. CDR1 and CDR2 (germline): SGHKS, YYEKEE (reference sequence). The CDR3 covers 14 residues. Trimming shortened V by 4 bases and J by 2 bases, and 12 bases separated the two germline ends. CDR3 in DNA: TGTGCCAGCAGCCCCACGGAACAAAACTATGGCTACACCTTC. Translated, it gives CASSPTEQNYGYTF.

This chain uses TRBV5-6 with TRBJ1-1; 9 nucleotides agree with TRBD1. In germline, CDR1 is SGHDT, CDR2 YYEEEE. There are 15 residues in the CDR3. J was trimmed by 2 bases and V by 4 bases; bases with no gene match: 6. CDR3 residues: CASSTPGQGNTEAFF. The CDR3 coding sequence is TGTGCCAGCAGCACCCCGGGACAGGGTAACACTGAAGCTTTCTTT.

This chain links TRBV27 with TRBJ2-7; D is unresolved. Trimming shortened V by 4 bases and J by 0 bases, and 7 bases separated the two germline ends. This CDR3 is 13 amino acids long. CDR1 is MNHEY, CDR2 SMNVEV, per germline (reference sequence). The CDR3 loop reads CASSSSGSYEQYF. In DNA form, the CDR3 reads TGTGCCAGCAGTTCGTCAGGCTCCTACGAGCAGTACTTC.

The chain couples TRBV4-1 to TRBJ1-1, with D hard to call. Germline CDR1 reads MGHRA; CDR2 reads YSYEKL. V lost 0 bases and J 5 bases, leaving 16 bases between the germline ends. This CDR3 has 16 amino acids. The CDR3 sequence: CASSQEKRGGRTEAFF. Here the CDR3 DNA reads TGCGCCAGCAGCCAAGAGAAGAGAGGAGGAAGGACTGAAGCTTTCTTT.

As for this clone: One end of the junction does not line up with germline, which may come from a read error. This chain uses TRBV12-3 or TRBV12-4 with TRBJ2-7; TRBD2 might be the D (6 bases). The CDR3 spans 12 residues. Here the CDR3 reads CASSLGGFEQYF. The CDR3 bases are TGTGCCAGCAGCTTAGGAGGGTTCGAGCAGTACTTC.

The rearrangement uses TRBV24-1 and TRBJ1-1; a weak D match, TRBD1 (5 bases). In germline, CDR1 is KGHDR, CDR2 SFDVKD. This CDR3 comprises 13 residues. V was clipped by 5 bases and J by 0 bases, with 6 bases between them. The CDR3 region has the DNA TGTGCCACCAGTGGCAGGGTGAACACTGAAGCTTTCTTT. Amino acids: CATSGRVNTEAFF.

The CDR3 sequence is CASEKAGTAIDYGYTF. The CDR3 nucleotides read TGTGCCAGCGAAAAAGCAGGGACAGCAATTGACTATGGCTACACCTTC. The chain combines TRBV6-4 with TRBJ1-2; 7 nucleotides align to TRBD1. Germline V CDR1 and CDR2: MRHNA, SNTAGT. Germline trimming cut 8 bases from V and 3 bases from J; bases unmatched to any gene: 15. The CDR3 is made up of 16 amino acids.

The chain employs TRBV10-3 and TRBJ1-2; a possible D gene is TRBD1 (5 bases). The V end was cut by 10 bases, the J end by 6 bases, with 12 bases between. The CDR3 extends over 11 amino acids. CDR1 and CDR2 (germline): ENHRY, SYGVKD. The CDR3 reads CATRGENGYTF. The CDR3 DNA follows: TGTGCCACCCGGGGGGAAAATGGCTACACCTTC.

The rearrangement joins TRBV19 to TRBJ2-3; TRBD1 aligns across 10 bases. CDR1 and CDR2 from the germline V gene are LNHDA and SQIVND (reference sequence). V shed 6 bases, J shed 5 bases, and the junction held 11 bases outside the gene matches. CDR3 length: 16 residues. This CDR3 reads CASSRPGQGIGDTQYF. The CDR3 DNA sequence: TGTGCCAGTAGCCGACCGGGACAGGGGATCGGAGATACGCAGTATTTT.

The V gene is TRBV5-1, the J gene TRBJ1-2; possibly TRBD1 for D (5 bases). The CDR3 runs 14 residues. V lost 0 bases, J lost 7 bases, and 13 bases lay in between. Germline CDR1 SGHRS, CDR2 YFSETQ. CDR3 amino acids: CASSLEWDGSGYTF. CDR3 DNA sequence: TGCGCCAGCAGCTTGGAGTGGGACGGTTCTGGCTACACCTTC.

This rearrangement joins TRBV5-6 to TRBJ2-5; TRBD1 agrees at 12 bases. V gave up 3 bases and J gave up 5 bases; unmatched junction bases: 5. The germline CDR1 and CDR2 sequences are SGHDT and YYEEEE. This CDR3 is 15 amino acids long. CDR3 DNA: TGTGCCAGCAGCTGGGGGACAGGGGGCGCGGAGACCCAGTACTTC. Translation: CASSWGTGGAETQYF.